The present T cell receptor beta chain was sequenced within a study of cytomegalovirus exposure and HLA in healthy donors. The wider study: Earlier findings included about 120 million unique TCR beta sequences obtained from around 180 million T cells.

60 Vbeta and 13 Jbeta primers were used in PCR. Libraries were prepared by immunoSEQ multiplex PCR; TCRdb keeps only in-frame clonotypes and omits some of them. The data contain about 60,000 clones, around 77% of them singletons. Notes on the study in general: CMV serostatus stood as the only immune exposure information on hand.

Remarks on this clone: Its cognate antigen is unknown.

CDR1 is WNHNN and CDR2 is SYGVQD in the germline V gene (reference sequence). The CDR3 is 14 residues long. V was pared by 8 bases and J by 5 bases, with 18 bases between. The sample was PBMCs. This sequence was found in a middle-aged woman in good health and CMV-seropositive. The rearrangement joins TRBV10-1 to TRBJ1-2, with D unresolved. Written as DNA, the CDR3 is TGCGCCAGCTATGTTGGGGAGGTACTGTATGGCTACACCTTC. It specifies CASYVGEVLYGYTF.